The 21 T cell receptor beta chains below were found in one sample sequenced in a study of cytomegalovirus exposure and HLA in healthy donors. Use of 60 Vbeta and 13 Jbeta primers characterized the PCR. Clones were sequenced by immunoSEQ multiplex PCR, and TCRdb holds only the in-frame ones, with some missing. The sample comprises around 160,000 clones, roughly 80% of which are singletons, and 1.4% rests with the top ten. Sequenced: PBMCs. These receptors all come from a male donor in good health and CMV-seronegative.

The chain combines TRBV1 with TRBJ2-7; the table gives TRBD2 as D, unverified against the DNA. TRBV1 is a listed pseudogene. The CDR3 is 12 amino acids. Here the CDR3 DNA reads TGCACCAGCAGCCAAGATCACTGGGAGCAGTACTTC. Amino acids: CTSSQDHWEQYF.

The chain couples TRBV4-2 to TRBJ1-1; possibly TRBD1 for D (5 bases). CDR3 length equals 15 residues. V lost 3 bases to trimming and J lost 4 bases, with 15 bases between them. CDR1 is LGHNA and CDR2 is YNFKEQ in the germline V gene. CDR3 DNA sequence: TGTGCCAGCAGCCACGGAGGCGGGGCTCTCACTGAAGCTTTCTTT. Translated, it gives CASSHGGGALTEAFF.

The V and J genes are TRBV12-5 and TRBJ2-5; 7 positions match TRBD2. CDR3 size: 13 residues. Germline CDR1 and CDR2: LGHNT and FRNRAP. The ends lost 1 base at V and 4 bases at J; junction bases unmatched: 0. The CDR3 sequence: CASGLGLAETQYF. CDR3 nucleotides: TGTGCTAGTGGTTTGGGACTAGCAGAGACCCAGTACTTC. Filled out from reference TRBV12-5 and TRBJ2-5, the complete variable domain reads DARVTQTPRHKVTEMGQEVTMRCQPILGHNTVFWYRQTMMQGLELLAYFRNRAPLDDSGMPKDRFSAEMPDATLATLKIQPSEPRDSAVYFCASGLGLAETQYFGPGTRLLVL.

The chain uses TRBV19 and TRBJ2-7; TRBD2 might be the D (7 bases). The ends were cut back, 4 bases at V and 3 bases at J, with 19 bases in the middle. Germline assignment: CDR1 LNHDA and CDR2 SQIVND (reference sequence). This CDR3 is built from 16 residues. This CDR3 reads CASSKGGGGLGYEQYF. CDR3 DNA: TGTGCCAGTAGTAAGGGGGGGGGAGGTCTTGGCTACGAGCAGTACTTC.

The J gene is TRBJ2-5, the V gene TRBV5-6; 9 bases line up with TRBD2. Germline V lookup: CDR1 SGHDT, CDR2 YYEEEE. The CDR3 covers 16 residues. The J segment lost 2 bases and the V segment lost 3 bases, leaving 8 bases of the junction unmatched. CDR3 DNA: TGTGCCAGCAGCTGGCCGGGACTAGCAGGACAAGAGACCCAGTACTTC. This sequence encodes CASSWPGLAGQETQYF.

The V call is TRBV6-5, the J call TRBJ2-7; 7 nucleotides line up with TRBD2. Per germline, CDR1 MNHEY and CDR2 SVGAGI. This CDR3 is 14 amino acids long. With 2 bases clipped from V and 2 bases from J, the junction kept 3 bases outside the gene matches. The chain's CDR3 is CASSYLAAPYEQYF. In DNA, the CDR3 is TGTGCCAGCAGTTACCTAGCGGCGCCCTACGAGCAGTACTTC.

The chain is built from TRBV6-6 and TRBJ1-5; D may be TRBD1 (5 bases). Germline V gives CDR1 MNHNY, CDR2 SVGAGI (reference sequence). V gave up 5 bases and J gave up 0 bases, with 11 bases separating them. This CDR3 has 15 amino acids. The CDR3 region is CASSVTGDSNQPQHF. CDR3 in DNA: TGTGCCAGCAGTGTAACAGGAGATAGCAATCAGCCCCAGCATTTT.

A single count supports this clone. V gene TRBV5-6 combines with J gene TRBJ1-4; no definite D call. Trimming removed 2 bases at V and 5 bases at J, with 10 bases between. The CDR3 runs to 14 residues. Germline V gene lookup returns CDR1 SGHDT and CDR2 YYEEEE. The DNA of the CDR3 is TGTGCCAGCAGCTTCACAGCTTTAAATGAAAAACTGTTTTTT. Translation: CASSFTALNEKLFF.

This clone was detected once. As DNA, the CDR3 is TGCGCCAGCAGCCCGCGGACAGACAATGAGCAGTTCTTC. This gives the protein CASSPRTDNEQFF. This chain joins TRBV5-1 and TRBJ2-1; D is possibly TRBD1 (6 bases). V was clipped by 4 bases and J by 5 bases, with 10 bases between them. The CDR3 totals 13 residues. The germline V gene has CDR1 SGHRS and CDR2 YFSETQ.

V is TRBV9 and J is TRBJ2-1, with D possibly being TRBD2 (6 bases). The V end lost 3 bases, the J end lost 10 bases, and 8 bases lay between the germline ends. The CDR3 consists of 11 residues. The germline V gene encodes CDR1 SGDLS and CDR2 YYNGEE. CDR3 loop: CASSAGLEQFF. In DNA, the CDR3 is TGTGCCAGCAGCGCCGGACTAGAGCAGTTCTTC.

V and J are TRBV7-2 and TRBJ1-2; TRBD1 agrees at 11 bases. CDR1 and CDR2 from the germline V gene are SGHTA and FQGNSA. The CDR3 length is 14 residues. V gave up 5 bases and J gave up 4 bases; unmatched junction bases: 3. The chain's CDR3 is CASSPGQGAYGYTF. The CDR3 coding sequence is TGTGCCAGCAGCCCAGGACAGGGGGCCTATGGCTACACCTTC.

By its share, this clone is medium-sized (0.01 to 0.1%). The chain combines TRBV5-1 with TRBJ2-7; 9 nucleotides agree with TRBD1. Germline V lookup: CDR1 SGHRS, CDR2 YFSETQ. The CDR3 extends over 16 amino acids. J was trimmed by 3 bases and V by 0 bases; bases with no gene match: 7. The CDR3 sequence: CASSLAGTGRLYEQYF. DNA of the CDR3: TGCGCCAGCAGCTTGGCGGGGACAGGGCGACTCTACGAGCAGTACTTC.

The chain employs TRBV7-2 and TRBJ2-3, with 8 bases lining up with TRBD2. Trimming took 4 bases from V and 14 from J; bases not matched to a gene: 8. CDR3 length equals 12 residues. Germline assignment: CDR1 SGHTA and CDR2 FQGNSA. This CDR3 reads CASSSQAGVGYF. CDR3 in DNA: TGTGCCAGCAGCTCGCAAGCGGGGGTGGGGTATTTT.

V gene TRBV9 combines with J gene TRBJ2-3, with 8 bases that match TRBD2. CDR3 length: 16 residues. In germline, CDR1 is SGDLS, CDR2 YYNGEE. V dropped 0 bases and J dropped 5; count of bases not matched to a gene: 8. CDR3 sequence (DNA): TGTGCCAGCAGCGTAGAGGGACGGGGGGGCCGAGATACGCAGTATTTT. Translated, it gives CASSVEGRGGRDTQYF. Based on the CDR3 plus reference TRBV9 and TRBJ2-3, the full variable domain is DSGVTQTPKHLITATGQRVTLRCSPRSGDLSVYWYQQSLDQGLQFLIQYYNGEERAKGNILERFSAQQFPDLHSELNLSSLELGDSALYFCASSVEGRGGRDTQYFGPGTRLTVL.

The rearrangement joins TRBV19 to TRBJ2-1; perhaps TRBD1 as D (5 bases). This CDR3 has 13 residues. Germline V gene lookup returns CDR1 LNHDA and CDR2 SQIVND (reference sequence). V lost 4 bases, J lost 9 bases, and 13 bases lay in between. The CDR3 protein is CASSNQGSGEQFF. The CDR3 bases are TGTGCCAGTAGTAACCAGGGTTCTGGTGAGCAGTTCTTC.

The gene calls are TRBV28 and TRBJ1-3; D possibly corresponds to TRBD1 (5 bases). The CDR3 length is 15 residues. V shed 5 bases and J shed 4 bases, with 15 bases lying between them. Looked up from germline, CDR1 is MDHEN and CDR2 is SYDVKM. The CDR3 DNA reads TGTGCCAGCAGTGCGGGAGGGGCTGGCGGAAACACCATATATTTT. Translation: CASSAGGAGGNTIYF.

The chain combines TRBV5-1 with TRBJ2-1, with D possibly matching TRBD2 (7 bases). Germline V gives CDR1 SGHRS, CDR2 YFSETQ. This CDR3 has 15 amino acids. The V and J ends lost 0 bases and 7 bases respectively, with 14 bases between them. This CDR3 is CASSLEAGARNEQFF. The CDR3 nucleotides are TGCGCCAGCAGCTTGGAGGCGGGGGCGCGGAATGAGCAGTTCTTC. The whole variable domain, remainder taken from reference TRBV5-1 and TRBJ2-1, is KAGVTQTPRYLIKTRGQQVTLSCSPISGHRSVSWYQQTPGQGLQFLFEYFSETQRNKGNFPGRFSGRQFSNSRSEMNVSTLELGDSALYLCASSLEAGARNEQFFGPGTRLTVL.

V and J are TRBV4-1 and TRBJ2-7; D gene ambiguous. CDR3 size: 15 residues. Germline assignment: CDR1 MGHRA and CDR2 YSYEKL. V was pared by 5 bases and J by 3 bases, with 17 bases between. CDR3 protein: CASSFRPEAGYEQYF. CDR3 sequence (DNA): TGCGCCAGCAGCTTCAGACCTGAGGCTGGCTACGAGCAGTACTTC.

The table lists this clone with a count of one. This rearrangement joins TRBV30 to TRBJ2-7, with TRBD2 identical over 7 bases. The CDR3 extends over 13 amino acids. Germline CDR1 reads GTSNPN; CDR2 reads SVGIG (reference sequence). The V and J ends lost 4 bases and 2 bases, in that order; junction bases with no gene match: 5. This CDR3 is CAWTSGGPYEQYF. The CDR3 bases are TGTGCCTGGACGTCGGGAGGACCCTACGAGCAGTACTTC.

CDR3 DNA: TGTGCCAGCAGCTTCGGGACTAGCGGACGGTACAATGAGCAGTTCTTC. The encoded protein is CASSFGTSGRYNEQFF. V is TRBV11-2 and J is TRBJ2-1, with 11 bases matching TRBD2. The CDR3 has 16 residues. CDR1 SGHAT and CDR2 FQNNGV come from the germline V gene. V shed 3 bases, J shed 4 bases, and the junction held 5 bases outside the gene matches. The full variable domain, rest sourced from reference TRBV11-2 and TRBJ2-1, is EAGVAQSPRYKIIEKRQSVAFWCNPISGHATLYWYQQILGQGPKLLIQFQNNGVVDDSQLPKDRFSAERLKGVDSTLKIQPAKLEDSAVYLCASSFGTSGRYNEQFFGPGTRLTVL.

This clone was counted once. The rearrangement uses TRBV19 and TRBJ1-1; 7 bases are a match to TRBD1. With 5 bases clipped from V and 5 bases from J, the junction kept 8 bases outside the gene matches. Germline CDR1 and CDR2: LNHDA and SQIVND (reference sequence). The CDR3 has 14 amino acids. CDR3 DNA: TGTGCCAGTAGTCAACAGGGGTGGGGAACTGAAGCTTTCTTT. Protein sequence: CASSQQGWGTEAFF.